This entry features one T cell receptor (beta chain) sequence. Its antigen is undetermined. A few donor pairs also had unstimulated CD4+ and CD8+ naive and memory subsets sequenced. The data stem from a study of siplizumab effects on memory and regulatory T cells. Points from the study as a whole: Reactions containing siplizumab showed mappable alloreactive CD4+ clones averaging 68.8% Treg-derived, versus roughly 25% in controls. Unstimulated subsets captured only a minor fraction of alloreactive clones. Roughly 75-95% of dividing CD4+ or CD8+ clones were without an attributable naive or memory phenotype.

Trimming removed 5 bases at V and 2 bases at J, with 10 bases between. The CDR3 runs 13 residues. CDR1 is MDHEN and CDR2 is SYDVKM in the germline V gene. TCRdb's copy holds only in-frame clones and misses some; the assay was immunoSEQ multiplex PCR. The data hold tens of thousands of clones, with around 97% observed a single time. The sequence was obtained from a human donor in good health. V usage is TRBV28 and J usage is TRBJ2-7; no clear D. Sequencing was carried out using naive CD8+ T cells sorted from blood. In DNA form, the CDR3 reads TGTGCCAGCAGTCCCCGGAACACCTACGAGCAGTACTTC. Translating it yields CASSPRNTYEQYF.